This T cell receptor beta chain was documented in a study of T-cell memory formation after mild COVID-19. The V gene's germline CDR1 is KGHDR and CDR2 SFDVKD. Unmatched junction bases numbered 4, after V lost 0 bases and J lost 0 bases. The CDR3 runs 17 residues. MiXCR, applied by TCRdb to the 5' RACE reads, yields one record per CDR3 protein. The sample lists approximately 560,000 distinct CDR3 sequences, 17% seen once, with just over 8% in the top ten. The sample holds a few counts of this clonotype. The clonotype comes from an adult woman who had mild COVID-19 (a few samples of this study predate the infection). Cell type and time point are not known. This chain links TRBV24-1 with TRBJ2-1; TRBD2 matches at 7 bases. The source material was PBMCs or a T cell subset sorted from them (not recorded which). CDR3 bases: TGTGCCACCAGTGATTTGACTAGCGAGAGCTCCTACAATGAGCAGTTCTTC. This translates into CATSDLTSESSYNEQFF.